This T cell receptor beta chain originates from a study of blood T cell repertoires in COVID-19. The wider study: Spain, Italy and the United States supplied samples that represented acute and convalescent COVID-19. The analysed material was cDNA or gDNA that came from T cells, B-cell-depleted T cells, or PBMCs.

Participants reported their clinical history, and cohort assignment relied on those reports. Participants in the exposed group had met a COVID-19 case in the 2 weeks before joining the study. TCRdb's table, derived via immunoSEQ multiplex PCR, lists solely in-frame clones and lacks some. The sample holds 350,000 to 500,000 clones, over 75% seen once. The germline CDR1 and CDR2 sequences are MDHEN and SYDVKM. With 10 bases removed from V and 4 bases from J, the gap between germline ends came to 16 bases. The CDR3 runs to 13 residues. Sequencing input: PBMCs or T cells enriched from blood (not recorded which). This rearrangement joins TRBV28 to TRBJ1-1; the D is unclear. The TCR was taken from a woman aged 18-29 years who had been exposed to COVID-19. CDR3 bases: TGTGCCACCCCGGGAGGGCCCGGCACTGAAGCTTTCTTT. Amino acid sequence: CATPGGPGTEAFF.